This passage covers 11 T cell receptor beta chains from one sample sequenced in a study of regulatory T cells in long-lasting Graves disease. Researchers made TCR beta libraries by using iRepertoire HTBI primers and running Arm-PCR on CDR3 regions. TCRdb redid the calling of the multiplex PCR reads with MiXCR, one entry per CDR3 protein. This sample carries about 400,000 distinct CDR3 sequences, less than 20% of them seen once, and the ten largest clones take about 20%. Described time point: newly diagnosed GD, antithyroid drugs for less than 3 months. Extracted PBMC RNA gave rise to the TCR library. Sample: peripheral blood mononuclear cells (PBMCs), taken at new diagnosis, from a patient treated with antithyroid drugs. These receptors originate from a female donor with Graves disease.

This clonotype has just a few counts. The V gene is TRBV4-1, the J gene TRBJ1-6; unclear D gene. The germline V gene has CDR1 MGHRA and CDR2 YSYEKL. V was cut by 4 bases and J by 8 bases, with 15 bases left in between. This CDR3 has 15 amino acids. CDR3 sequence: CASSLTLIEYSPLHF. CDR3 in DNA: TGCGCCAGCAGCCTAACATTGATCGAGTATTCACCCCTCCACTTT.

This clonotype has at least ten counts. The chain carries TRBV20-1 and TRBJ1-1; D may be TRBD1 (6 bases). This CDR3 comprises 11 residues. The V gene lost 5 bases and the J gene lost 10 bases, with 14 bases spanning the gap. Germline loops: CDR1 DFQATT, CDR2 SNEGSKA (reference sequence). The CDR3 DNA reads TGCAGTGCTCAAGGGGGGTATCGAGCTTTCTTT. Translated, it gives CSAQGGYRAFF.

This clonotype has a count of ten or more. The V gene is TRBV30, the J gene TRBJ2-7; D is unresolved. This CDR3 region has 15 residues. Trimming took off 2 bases at V and 0 bases at J, with 14 bases between the two ends. Germline V gene sequence: CDR1 GTSNPN, CDR2 SVGIG (reference sequence). The CDR3 reads CAWSLSVGVSYEQYF. The CDR3 coding sequence is TGTGCCTGGAGTCTGTCGGTGGGTGTCTCCTACGAGCAGTACTTC. Using reference TRBV30 and TRBJ2-7 for the parts outside the CDR3, the full variable domain is SQTIHQWPATLVQPVGSPLSLECTVEGTSNPNLYWYRQAAGRGLQLLFYSVGIGQISSEVPQNLSASRPQDRQFILSSKKLLLSDSGFYLCAWSLSVGVSYEQYFGPGTRLTVT.

The gene calls are TRBV9 and TRBJ1-2; D gene unclear. Germline V gives CDR1 SGDLS, CDR2 YYNGEE. This CDR3 is built from 12 residues. Deletions cut 3 bases from V and 4 bases from J, with 7 bases between. This CDR3 reads CASSAGGYGYTF. Written as DNA, the CDR3 is TGTGCCAGCAGCGCAGGTGGCTATGGCTACACCTTC.

The table lists this clonotype with many counts. CDR3 bases: TGTGCCAGCAGGGTACAGGGCCCTCGGGGTTATGGCTACACCTTC. Translated, it gives CASRVQGPRGYGYTF. The rearrangement uses TRBV28 and TRBJ1-2; TRBD1 might be the D (6 bases). The V gene's germline CDR1 is MDHEN and CDR2 SYDVKM. Between the trimmed V and J ends, which lost 6 bases and 5 bases, there was a span of 19 bases. The CDR3 spans 15 residues.

There are many counts of this clonotype. The V and J genes are TRBV3-1 and TRBJ2-3; TRBD1 aligns across 7 bases. V lost 5 bases and J lost 14; bases outside the gene matches: 7. Per germline, CDR1 LGHDT and CDR2 YNNKEL (reference sequence). The CDR3 totals 11 residues. The CDR3 DNA reads TGTGCCAGCAGCTTCCGGGACAGACCGTATTTT. It yields the protein CASSFRDRPYF.

A few counts support this clonotype. The genes are TRBV12-3 or TRBV12-4 and TRBJ1-1, with TRBD1 as a possible D gene (6 bases). V was shortened by 2 bases and J by 3 bases, with 13 bases between the two germline ends. This CDR3 spans 15 amino acids. This CDR3 is CASSLYGGADTEAFF. CDR3 bases: TGTGCCAGCAGTTTATACGGGGGCGCGGACACTGAAGCTTTCTTT.

The rearrangement links TRBV6-4 to TRBJ2-5, with D tentatively TRBD2 (7 bases). Germline V lookup: CDR1 MRHNA, CDR2 SNTAGT. V gave up 7 bases and J gave up 6 bases, with 21 bases separating them. This CDR3 has 15 residues. For the CDR3, the DNA is TGTGCCAGCACCCCTAATGGGGGGGGCTGGAAGACCCAGTACTTC. Translated: CASTPNGGGWKTQYF.

This clonotype was detected many times. The rearrangement uses TRBV2 and TRBJ2-2; D gene ambiguous. V was trimmed by 8 bases and J by 6 bases, leaving 10 bases between them. Germline CDR1 is SNHLY and CDR2 is FYNNEI. The CDR3 consists of 12 residues. The CDR3 loop is CASFSRPGELFF. In DNA form, the CDR3 reads TGTGCCAGCTTTTCCAGACCCGGGGAGCTGTTTTTT.

This clonotype was recorded many times. This sequence joins TRBV5-4 and TRBJ2-3, with 8 bases aligning to TRBD1. The CDR3 consists of 15 residues. Trimming took 4 bases from V and 5 from J; bases not matched to a gene: 9. Germline CDR1 is SGHNT and CDR2 is YYREEE (reference sequence). CDR3 bases: TGTGCCAGCAGCGACGACAGGGGTTCCCGAGATACGCAGTATTTT. It codes for CASSDDRGSRDTQYF. The whole variable domain, remainder taken from reference TRBV5-4 and TRBJ2-3, is ETGVTQSPTHLIKTRGQQVTLRCSSQSGHNTVSWYQQALGQGPQFIFQYYREEENGRGNFPPRFSGLQFPNYSSELNVNALELDDSALYLCASSDDRGSRDTQYFGPGTRLTVL.

This clonotype was found many times. The chain uses TRBV20-1 and TRBJ1-4; 8 bases match TRBD1. V shed 5 bases and J 7 bases; nucleotides not matched to a gene: 0. Germline V lookup: CDR1 DFQATT, CDR2 SNEGSKA (reference sequence). The CDR3 length is 11 residues. In DNA, the CDR3 is TGCAGTGCTGACAGGGGTGAAAAACTGTTTTTT. The encoded protein is CSADRGEKLFF.